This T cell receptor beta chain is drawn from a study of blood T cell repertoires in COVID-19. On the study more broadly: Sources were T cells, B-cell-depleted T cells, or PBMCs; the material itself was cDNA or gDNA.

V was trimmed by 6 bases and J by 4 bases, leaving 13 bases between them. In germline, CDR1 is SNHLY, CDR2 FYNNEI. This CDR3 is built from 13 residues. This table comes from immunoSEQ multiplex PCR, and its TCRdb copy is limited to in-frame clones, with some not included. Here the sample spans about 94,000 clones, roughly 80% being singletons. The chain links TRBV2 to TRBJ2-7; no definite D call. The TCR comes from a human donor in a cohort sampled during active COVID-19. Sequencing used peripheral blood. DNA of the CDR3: TGTGCCAGCAGGCCCGACATTATATACGAGCAGTACTTC. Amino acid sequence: CASRPDIIYEQYF.